This T cell receptor (beta chain) was observed in a study of OX40 agonist ivuxolimab in advanced cancers. The overall study: Ivuxolimab, which patients received intravenously every 2 weeks, was dosed at 0.01 to 10 mg/kg. Head and neck, renal cell, melanoma or hepatocellular carcinoma were the cancers that dose-escalation patients had.

Notes on the study in general: Antigen specificity was not determined for the expanded peripheral T cells. Mean expanded clone counts were higher in CD8+ than CD4+ T cells.

Profiling relied on immunoSEQ multiplex PCR, and the TCRdb table lists in-frame clones only, not all of them. The data show fewer than 70,000 clones, about nine tenths seen once. Concerning this clone itself: Its antigen remains unknown.

The CDR3 contains 12 residues. Germline CDR1 and CDR2: GTSNPN and SVGIG (reference sequence). V lost 1 base, J lost 4 bases, and 8 bases lay in between. The receptor's source is an adult with an advanced solid tumor such as melanoma, head and neck, liver or kidney cancer. The chain is built from TRBV30 and TRBJ2-7; D is undetermined. The sample was CD4+ or CD8+ T cells sorted from blood, taken in a trial of the OX40 agonist ivuxolimab. This CDR3 reads CAWSAYFYEQYF. The CDR3 nucleotides are TGTGCCTGGAGTGCCTACTTTTACGAGCAGTACTTC.